The sequence of this T cell receptor beta chain was determined in a study of CD8+ T cells in alopecia areata. Trimming pared 2 bases from V and 7 bases from J, leaving 9 bases between. This CDR3 has 12 amino acids. Germline CDR1 reads MNHEY; CDR2 reads SVGAGI. General study points: Lesional scalp displayed greater clonality than normal scalp, most notably in alopecia totalis/universalis.

Sorting of PBMCs yielded the CD4+ and CD8+ T cells. RNA extraction and reverse transcription yielded cDNA as sequencing template. Assay used: immunoSEQ multiplex PCR; TCRdb lists only in-frame clones, some missing. The sample carries about 200,000 clones, roughly 50% recorded once. In the case of this clone: Its target is unknown.

J is TRBJ2-7 and V is TRBV6-5; a weak D match, TRBD2 (6 bases). What was sequenced was CD8+ T cells sorted from blood. The source is a human donor in good health. The CDR3 is CASSYVGGEQYF. As DNA, the CDR3 is TGTGCCAGCAGTTACGTTGGGGGGGAGCAGTACTTC.